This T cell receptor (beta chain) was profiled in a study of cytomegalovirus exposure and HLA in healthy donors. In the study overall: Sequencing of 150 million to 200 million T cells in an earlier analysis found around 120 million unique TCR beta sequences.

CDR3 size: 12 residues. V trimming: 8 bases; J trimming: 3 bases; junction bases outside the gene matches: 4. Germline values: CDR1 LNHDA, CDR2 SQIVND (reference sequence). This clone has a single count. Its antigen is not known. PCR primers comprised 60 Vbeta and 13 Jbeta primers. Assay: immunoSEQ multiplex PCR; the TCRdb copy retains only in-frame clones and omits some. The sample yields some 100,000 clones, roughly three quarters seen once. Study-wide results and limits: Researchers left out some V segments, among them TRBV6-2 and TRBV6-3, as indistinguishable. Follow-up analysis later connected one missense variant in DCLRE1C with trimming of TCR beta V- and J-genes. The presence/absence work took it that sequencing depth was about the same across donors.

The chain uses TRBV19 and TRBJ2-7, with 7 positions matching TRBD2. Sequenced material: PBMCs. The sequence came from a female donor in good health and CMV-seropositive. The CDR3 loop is CASRGEGYEQYF. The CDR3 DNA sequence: TGTGCCAGTCGGGGGGAGGGCTACGAGCAGTACTTC. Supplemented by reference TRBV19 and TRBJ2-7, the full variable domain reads DGGITQSPKYLFRKEGQNVTLSCEQNLNHDAMYWYRQDPGQGLRLIYYSQIVNDFQKGDIAEGYSVSREKKESFPLTVTSAQKNPTAFYLCASRGEGYEQYFGPGTRLTVT.